This T cell receptor (beta chain) was sequenced in a study of regulatory T cells in long-lasting Graves disease (dated by TCRdb to the early 2020s). Context from the whole study: Antithyroid drugs had been taken for less than 3 months by newly diagnosed Graves' disease patients. Persistent Graves' disease patients were compared with newly diagnosed Graves' disease patients by peripheral blood TCR sequencing and RNA sequencing. The study was conducted in China and was registered as a clinical trial. A total of roughly 33 samples were covered by TCR sequencing, comprising some 13 persistent and about 20 newly diagnosed Graves' disease patients.

Here is what the overall study found, with its caveats: Compared with newly diagnosed patients, patients with persistent Graves' disease had lower TCR Shannon entropy and fewer highly expanded clones, which suggests clonal expansion. More public clonotypes were shared among persistent patients (roughly 2,700) than among newly diagnosed patients (just under 1,000). Persistent disease showed preferential use of TRBV28, TRBJ1-2 and TRBJ2-5, whereas newly diagnosed disease favored TRBV20-1 and TRBJ2-1. Sequencing and analysis were restricted to the TCR beta chain. Only peripheral blood was studied, because thyroid tissue, the primary lesion, was inaccessible. As a limitation, the authors acknowledged that the small sample size may reduce accuracy.

The germline V gene sets CDR1 to SGHAT and CDR2 to FQNNGV. The junction shows trimming of 4 bases on V and 0 bases on J, plus 18 bases between the germline ends. From the cysteine through the phenylalanine, the CDR3 covers 17 amino acids. Here the CDR3 DNA is all that survives: 51 bases in frame from base 1. Taken with the paper, the label for time point translates to: newly diagnosed GD, antithyroid drugs for less than 3 months. For both TCR sequencing and RNA sequencing, RNA was extracted from PBMCs using TRIzol. The diagnosis of Graves' disease followed American Thyroid Association guidelines. The patients came from an endocrinology department in Xi'an, China. Each patient gave approximately 10 milliliters of peripheral blood, collected in an EDTA anticoagulant tube. Ficoll Paque Plus density gradient separation was used to isolate PBMCs, and no additional T cell sorting was done. An Agilent 2100 Bioanalyzer and agarose gel were used to check RNA quality, while a NanoDrop 2000 measured RNA concentration.

The library came from multiplex PCR. The run used an Illumina HiSeq 4000. TCR beta libraries were built with iRepertoire HTBI primers and Arm-PCR amplification of CDR3 regions. Before sequencing, the PCR products underwent gel purification. As for how the authors treated the data: Gene usage analysis of CDR3 amino acid clonotypes used the roughly 60 TRBV and some 13 TRBJ segments found across samples. COPE and FqMerger were used to merge filtered high-quality paired reads into contigs. BLAST was used to align contigs to the IMGT TRBV, TRBD and TRBJ reference genes, and CDR3 was defined following IMGT. Any clonotype with a frequency above 0.1% was counted as a highly expanded clone. Shannon entropy was used to measure repertoire diversity, and the Gini coefficient was used to measure V-J evenness. Clonotypes shared by more than one individual were considered public. The public reads were quality trimmed at Q25 with fastp and then assembled into clones with MiXCR by TCRdb, keeping productive beta chains. Under each unique CDR3 protein, matching rows form one entry showing the most common genes and DNA. The V and J calls and clone size come from TCRdb's table, not from the authors' own analysis. Across this sample there are around 360,000 distinct CDR3 sequences, with roughly 17% seen only once. The biggest ten clones account for about 19% of the sample.

This clonotype was observed many times. Which antigen it targets is not known. No base quality information exists; no much larger clone differs at one position. In addition, the sample was reused for a study of T cells in Graves' hyperthyroidism and ophthalmopathy. According to the second study: Stable Graves' hyperthyroidism was defined as no progression to ophthalmopathy during 18 months of follow-up. The hyperthyroidism patients were between 18 and 65 years old and newly diagnosed, with a disease duration of less than 2 months. Patients with uncontrolled infections, other autoimmune diseases, pregnancy or lactation were excluded. Clinical symptoms, serum thyroxine and TRAb, thyroid ultrasound, and orbital computed tomography formed the basis for the diagnoses. For the first round of RT-PCR on the TCR CDR3, the HTBI primer set was used together with the Qiagen OneStep RT-PCR kit. Most expanded thyroid clonotypes (frequency above 0.001) were also detected in blood, suggesting blood repertoires may reflect thyroid immune responses. A 13 V-J signature model separated ophthalmopathy from stable hyperthyroidism, with about 90% sensitivity and 81.08% specificity in cross-validation and 80%/75% in testing. In validation, the model predicted progression to ophthalmopathy a median of around 6.5 months before onset, with approximately 68% sensitivity and roughly 73% specificity. To identify distinguishing TCR V-J signatures, a discovery cohort of 100 patients was used, comprising 40 to 45 with Graves' ophthalmopathy and 57 with stable Graves' hyperthyroidism. Prospective prediction of ophthalmopathy was tested in an independent validation cohort consisting of some 20 hyperthyroidism patients and 15 to 17 patients who later progressed to ophthalmopathy. The approximately 98 discovery patients were randomly divided into training and test sets at a 7:3 ratio. The study also compared thyroid tissue and blood T-cell repertoires from about 6 Graves' hyperthyroidism patients. After blood sampling, hyperthyroidism patients were treated with methimazole at a starting dose of 30 mg daily, and ophthalmopathy patients were treated with high-dose intravenous methylprednisolone. Libraries were constructed in a second round of multiplex PCR, after which size selection and purification were carried out. Sequencing of the libraries was done on an Illumina HiSeq2000 using paired-end 100 bp reads. Raw data were processed with SOAPnuke, discarding reads with adapters, uncalled bases, mean Phred below 15, or no exact constant-primer or identifier match. High-quality paired reads were merged with COPE v1.2.5, and unique nucleotide sequences were defined as clonotypes. Clonotypes were aligned to IMGT TRBV, TRBD and TRBJ reference segments using MiTCR v1.1. Analysis was restricted to V-J combinations with a frequency above 0.0001, which covered 99.2% of repertoires. A TCS score was defined as the ratio between F50 (clonal expansion) and ExV (chaos), using BLOSUM62-based TCRdist between CDR3 peptides within each V-J. Welch's t-statistics and random forest reduced 500 to 650 V-J features to about 12, which were used in a naive Bayes classifier (R e1071). Sample size was not statistically predetermined, and blinding of investigators to group allocation was not performed. The paper describes TCR Vbeta CDR3 sequencing of roughly 130 peripheral blood samples, made up of 43 ophthalmopathy patients, more than 70 hyperthyroidism patients and around 17 progressor patients.

The chain uses TRBV11-2 and TRBJ1-1; matching of 5 bases hints at TRBD1 as the D gene. The receptor's source is a young woman with Graves disease. Donor details come from another sample of the same person, matched by shared clones. The sequenced sample was peripheral blood mononuclear cells (PBMCs), obtained at new diagnosis, from a patient treated with antithyroid drugs. The nucleotide sequence is given as TGTGCCAGCAGCTCCCGGGCGGGGGAATTCATGAACACTGAAGCTTTCTTT. It is translated as CASSSRAGEFMNTEAFF.